This T cell receptor (beta chain) emerged from a study of blood T cell repertoires in COVID-19. Study in general: Sample material is recorded as cDNA or gDNA derived from T cells, B-cell-depleted T cells, or PBMCs.

In the original workflow: Amplification with reference gene primers provided the estimates of nucleated cell counts. Generated by immunoSEQ multiplex PCR, the TCRdb table keeps only in-frame clones and is missing some. Clone size and V and J calls were adopted from that table, with D and trimming inferred from the DNA. The repertoire holds under 250,000 clones, with around 81% as singletons. CDR1 is MNHNS and CDR2 is SASEGT in the germline V gene. The CDR3 totals 15 residues. Trimming removed 2 bases at V and 3 bases at J, with 11 bases between. This clone appeared a few times. The chain employs TRBV6-1 and TRBJ2-1; maybe TRBD1 (6 bases). The receptor comes from a human donor in a cohort sampled during active COVID-19. The source material was peripheral blood. In nucleotides, the CDR3 is TGTGCCAGCAGTGAATCCAGGGGCCTCTACAATGAGCAGTTCTTC. Translated: CASSESRGLYNEQFF.